This entry lists 30 T cell receptor beta chains sequenced from one sample in a study of CD8 T cells in Susac syndrome. Reverse transcription of about 0.45 to 1 ug RNA used random hexamers. TCRdb redid the calling of the immunoSEQ multiplex PCR reads with MiXCR, one entry per CDR3 protein. The data contain more than 150,000 distinct CDR3 sequences, around 94% of them singletons. The sequenced sample consisted of CD4+ T cells from PBMCs. The receptors here all came from a human donor in good health.

The CDR3 DNA follows: TGTGCCAGCAGTCAAAACAGCTATGGCTACACCTTC. Residues: CASSQNSYGYTF. The chain is built from TRBV6-2 or TRBV6-3 and TRBJ1-2, with D uncertain. Trimming left V 5 bases short and J 4 bases short, with 8 bases between. Germline V lookup: CDR1 MNHEY, CDR2 SVGEGT. There are 12 residues in the CDR3.

The V and J genes are TRBV27 and TRBJ1-1; 10 bases fit TRBD1. The trim removed 3 bases at V and 1 base at J, leaving 2 bases unmatched. The length of the CDR3 is 15 residues. In germline, CDR1 is MNHEY, CDR2 SMNVEV (reference sequence). The CDR3 region has the DNA TGTGCCAGCAGTTTGGACAGGGGGACGAACACTGAAGCTTTCTTT. Translating it yields CASSLDRGTNTEAFF.

This chain uses TRBV3-1 with TRBJ2-7; maybe TRBD1 (7 bases). Germline lookup yields CDR1 LGHDT and CDR2 YNNKEL (reference sequence). CDR3 length: 14 amino acids. Trimming shortened V by 1 base and J by 6 bases, and 13 bases separated the two germline ends. CDR3 DNA sequence: TGTGCCAGCAGCCAAGTCGCAGGGGGAGGCGAGCAGTACTTC. Translation gives CASSQVAGGGEQYF.

The chain employs TRBV25-1 and TRBJ2-6, with D possibly being TRBD1 or TRBD2 (5 bases each). CDR1 is MGHDK and CDR2 is SYGVNS in the germline V gene. The length of the CDR3 is 17 residues. The V end was cut by 5 bases, the J end by 1 base, with 15 bases between. The CDR3 DNA reads TGTGCCAGCAGTCGACATCTGGGGGATTCTGGGGCCAACGTCCTGACTTTC. Translation gives CASSRHLGDSGANVLTF. The whole variable domain, filled in from reference TRBV25-1 and TRBJ2-6, reads EADIYQTPRYLVIGTGKKITLECSQTMGHDKMYWYQQDPGMELHLIHYSYGVNSTEKGDLSSESTVSRIRTEHFPLTLESARPSHTSQYLCASSRHLGDSGANVLTFGAGSRLTVL.

The chain couples TRBV20-1 to TRBJ2-3, with 7 positions matching TRBD2. The V and J ends lost 3 bases and 0 bases, in that order; junction bases with no gene match: 9. The CDR3 contains 16 residues. CDR1 is DFQATT, CDR2 SNEGSKA, per germline (reference sequence). The CDR3: CSASYVGGISTDTQYF. CDR3 sequence (DNA): TGCAGTGCTAGTTACGTGGGGGGGATTAGCACAGATACGCAGTATTTT.

The V call is TRBV9, the J call TRBJ2-3; a weak D match, TRBD1 (5 bases). CDR1 and CDR2 from the germline V gene are SGDLS and YYNGEE. Trimming left V 3 bases short and J 4 bases short, with 15 bases between. This CDR3 spans 15 amino acids. In DNA form, the CDR3 reads TGTGCCAGCAGCGCTAAGGGGAATCGCGCAGATACGCAGTATTTT. This sequence encodes CASSAKGNRADTQYF.

The rearrangement links TRBV9 to TRBJ2-2; no definite D call. V was cut by 2 bases and J by 1 base, with 3 bases left in between. In germline, CDR1 is SGDLS, CDR2 YYNGEE. The CDR3 spans 13 residues. CDR3 loop: CASSVMNTGELFF. Here the CDR3 DNA reads TGTGCCAGCAGCGTCATGAACACCGGGGAGCTGTTTTTT.

The chain uses TRBV5-6 and TRBJ2-7; perhaps TRBD1 as D (6 bases). V was shortened by 3 bases and J by 3 bases, with 16 bases between the two germline ends. CDR1 and CDR2 from the germline V gene are SGHDT and YYEEEE. The CDR3 length is 15 residues. The CDR3 reads CASSSPGQPDYEQYF. The DNA for the CDR3 is TGTGCCAGCAGCTCACCGGGACAACCGGACTACGAGCAGTACTTC. The full variable domain, with the rest looked up from reference TRBV5-6 and TRBJ2-7, is DAGVTQSPTHLIKTRGQQVTLRCSPKSGHDTVSWYQQALGQGPQFIFQYYEEEERQRGNFPDRFSGHQFPNYSSELNVNALLLGDSALYLCASSSPGQPDYEQYFGPGTRLTVT.

The chain has TRBV20-1 and TRBJ1-1; D might be TRBD1 (6 bases). CDR1 and CDR2 from the germline V gene are DFQATT and SNEGSKA (reference sequence). V was trimmed by 3 bases and J by 10 bases, leaving 15 bases between them. The CDR3 is made up of 12 amino acids. Written as DNA, the CDR3 is TGCAGTGCTAGCCAAGGGGGAGGTCTAGCTTTCTTT. Translated, it gives CSASQGGGLAFF.

The chain uses TRBV20-1 and TRBJ2-3; 9 bases line up with TRBD2. The CDR3 spans 15 residues. V was pared by 6 bases and J by 1 base, with 8 bases of the junction left unmatched. Germline V gene lookup returns CDR1 DFQATT and CDR2 SNEGSKA (reference sequence). The CDR3 reads CSAASIAGGTDTQYF. The CDR3 coding sequence is TGCAGTGCAGCCTCTATAGCGGGGGGCACAGATACGCAGTATTTT.

The chain recombines TRBV3-1 with TRBJ1-1, with 8 positions matching TRBD1. V was clipped by 6 bases and J by 2 bases; unmatched bases: 5. Germline V gene sequence: CDR1 LGHDT, CDR2 YNNKEL (reference sequence). This CDR3 region has 14 residues. The DNA of the CDR3 is TGTGCCAGCAGTTTCGGACAGGGAAACACTGAAGCTTTCTTT. Amino acids: CASSFGQGNTEAFF.

CDR3 region: CASSVRQGGSNQPQHF. CDR3 nucleotides: TGTGCCAGCAGCGTTCGACAGGGAGGGAGCAATCAGCCCCAGCATTTT. The chain links TRBV21-1 to TRBJ1-5; TRBD1 is the table's D call, not checked against the DNA. TRBV21-1 is a documented pseudogene. CDR3 size: 16 residues.

J is TRBJ1-1 and V is TRBV18; TRBD1 agrees at 7 bases. This CDR3 spans 15 amino acids. V lost 3 bases, J lost 1 base, and 5 bases stayed unmatched. In germline, CDR1 is KGHSH, CDR2 LQKENI. CDR3 nucleotides: TGTGCCAGCTCACCTCGACAGGGATGGAACACTGAAGCTTTCTTT. Protein sequence: CASSPRQGWNTEAFF.

CDR3 bases: TGCAGTGCCGAGGGGGGAAATGAAAAACTGTTTTTT. Translation: CSAEGGNEKLFF. The rearrangement links TRBV20-1 to TRBJ1-4, with a tentative D call TRBD1 (6 bases). The CDR3 runs to 12 residues. The germline gives CDR1 DFQATT, CDR2 SNEGSKA (reference sequence). Trimming left V 6 bases short and J 5 bases short, with 10 bases between.

This sequence joins TRBV3-1 and TRBJ1-6, with TRBD1 matching over 9 bases. The germline V gene has CDR1 LGHDT and CDR2 YNNKEL (reference sequence). V trimming: 6 bases; J trimming: 10 bases; junction bases outside the gene matches: 7. The CDR3 length is 14 residues. Written as DNA, the CDR3 is TGTGCCAGCAGGCTACAGGGGGCAGACTCACCCCTCCACTTT. Translating it yields CASRLQGADSPLHF.

The V gene is TRBV10-3, the J gene TRBJ2-7, with 10 bases that match TRBD1. Germline-derived CDR1 and CDR2 are ENHRY and SYGVKD. V gave up 6 bases and J gave up 6 bases; unmatched junction bases: 5. The CDR3 sequence is 13 residues long. This CDR3 is CAIRVTGGGEQYF. CDR3 nucleotide sequence: TGTGCCATCAGGGTGACAGGGGGCGGCGAGCAGTACTTC.

V and J are TRBV29-1 and TRBJ2-7, with TRBD2 identical over 10 bases. Germline values: CDR1 SQVTM, CDR2 ANQGSEA. The CDR3 is 13 residues long. The V segment lost 5 bases and the J segment 4 bases; nucleotides outside the gene matches: 5. CDR3 in amino acids: CSVHTSGVYEQYF. In DNA form, the CDR3 reads TGCAGCGTTCATACTAGCGGGGTTTACGAGCAGTACTTC.

V is TRBV9 and J is TRBJ1-2; D is undetermined. The CDR3 length is 13 residues. V lost 0 bases, J lost 4 bases, and 7 bases lay in between. Germline CDR1 reads SGDLS; CDR2 reads YYNGEE. The CDR3, as DNA: TGTGCCAGCAGCGTAGTAGCGGGCTATGGCTACACCTTC. Encoded protein: CASSVVAGYGYTF.

V usage is TRBV12-3 or TRBV12-4 and J usage is TRBJ1-5; maybe TRBD1 (5 bases). The CDR3 loop spans 17 amino acids. V gave up 4 bases and J gave up 0 bases, with 16 bases separating them. The CDR3 region is CASSSGTGVHSNQPQHF. DNA of the CDR3: TGTGCCAGCAGTTCGGGGACGGGAGTCCATAGCAATCAGCCCCAGCATTTT.

The chain joins TRBV30 to TRBJ1-2; no clear D gene. Germline V gene lookup returns CDR1 GTSNPN and CDR2 SVGIG (reference sequence). The CDR3 is made up of 11 amino acids. V lost 5 bases to trimming and J lost 4 bases, with 8 bases between them. CDR3 region: CAWALGYGYTF. In DNA form, the CDR3 reads TGTGCCTGGGCCCTAGGCTATGGCTACACCTTC.

V usage is TRBV6-2 or TRBV6-3 and J usage is TRBJ2-2, with TRBD1 matching 7 bases. The V gene's germline CDR1 is MNHEY and CDR2 SVGEGT. This CDR3 spans 16 amino acids. V lost 5 bases to trimming and J lost 6 bases; unmatched junction nucleotides: 12. The CDR3 DNA reads as TGTGCCAGCAGTCCCAACAGGGGCCCTCGCCCCGGGGAGCTGTTTTTT. Protein sequence: CASSPNRGPRPGELFF.

The chain couples TRBV29-1 to TRBJ2-3, with no clear D. Germline V gene data show CDR1 as SQVTM and CDR2 as ANQGSEA. The CDR3 is 14 amino acids. The V end was cut by 1 base, the J end by 0 bases, with 8 bases between. For the CDR3, the DNA is TGCAGCGTTGAAGGACCCCTAAGCACAGATACGCAGTATTTT. Translation: CSVEGPLSTDTQYF.

The chain joins TRBV7-2 to TRBJ1-2, with TRBD1 as a possible D gene (6 bases). The CDR3 extends over 15 amino acids. Germline V CDR1 and CDR2: SGHTA, FQGNSA. With 0 bases removed from V and 6 bases from J, the gap between germline ends came to 14 bases. The CDR3 reads CASSLAAGTSDGYTF. The CDR3 DNA follows: TGTGCCAGCAGCTTAGCGGCAGGGACAAGCGATGGCTACACCTTC.

The chain uses TRBV4-3 and TRBJ1-2, with 7 positions matching TRBD1. V shed 1 base and J 3 bases; nucleotides not matched to a gene: 5. CDR1 and CDR2 from the germline V gene are LGHNA and YSLEER. The CDR3 sequence is 15 residues long. CDR3 amino acids: CASSQGGDRDYGYTF. DNA for the CDR3: TGCGCCAGCAGCCAAGGGGGAGACAGGGACTATGGCTACACCTTC.

V gene TRBV29-1 combines with J gene TRBJ1-1; D gene unclear. Deletions cut 2 bases from V and 3 bases from J, with 10 bases between. Germline lookup yields CDR1 SQVTM and CDR2 ANQGSEA. The CDR3 is made up of 13 amino acids. CDR3 sequence: CSVERRADTEAFF. The CDR3 DNA sequence: TGCAGCGTTGAACGTAGGGCCGACACTGAAGCTTTCTTT.

V is TRBV5-6 and J is TRBJ1-1; D gene ambiguous. The germline V gene has CDR1 SGHDT and CDR2 YYEEEE. The CDR3 extends over 12 amino acids. Trimming removed 4 bases from V and 6 bases from J, with 10 bases in between. CDR3: CASSRRTPEAFF. CDR3 coding DNA: TGTGCCAGCAGCCGCCGGACCCCTGAAGCTTTCTTT.

The V and J genes are TRBV6-1 and TRBJ2-1; D might be TRBD2 (5 bases). Trimming took 6 bases from V and 0 from J, leaving 9 bases between them. Per the germline V gene, CDR1 is MNHNS and CDR2 is SASEGT. The length of the CDR3 is 14 residues. The CDR3 region is CASSPRGSYNEQFF. CDR3 coding DNA: TGTGCCAGCAGCCCTCGGGGCTCCTACAATGAGCAGTTCTTC.

This clonotype is a singleton in its sample. This sequence joins TRBV12-3 or TRBV12-4 and TRBJ1-5, with D perhaps matching TRBD1 (5 bases). The CDR3 spans 14 residues. V was trimmed by 1 base and J by 7 bases, leaving 11 bases between them. CDR3 DNA: TGTGCCAGCAGTTTAGAGAGAAACAGGCAGCCCCAGCATTTT. Residues: CASSLERNRQPQHF.

V gene TRBV29-1 combines with J gene TRBJ1-1; 7 nucleotides line up with TRBD1. Trimming removed 6 bases from V and 1 base from J; junction bases left unmatched: 5. The germline CDR1 and CDR2 sequences are SQVTM and ANQGSEA. CDR3 length: 13 amino acids. The CDR3 coding sequence is TGCAGCGTCGGAACAGGGGCGAACACTGAAGCTTTCTTT. Its translation: CSVGTGANTEAFF.

J is TRBJ2-1 and V is TRBV29-1; D is possibly TRBD2 (6 bases). Germline CDR1 reads SQVTM; CDR2 reads ANQGSEA. V lost 6 bases, J lost 4 bases, and 10 bases lay in between. The CDR3 covers 12 residues. Here the CDR3 DNA reads TGCAGCGTCCCCGGGACTTACAATGAGCAGTTCTTC. Translating it yields CSVPGTYNEQFF.